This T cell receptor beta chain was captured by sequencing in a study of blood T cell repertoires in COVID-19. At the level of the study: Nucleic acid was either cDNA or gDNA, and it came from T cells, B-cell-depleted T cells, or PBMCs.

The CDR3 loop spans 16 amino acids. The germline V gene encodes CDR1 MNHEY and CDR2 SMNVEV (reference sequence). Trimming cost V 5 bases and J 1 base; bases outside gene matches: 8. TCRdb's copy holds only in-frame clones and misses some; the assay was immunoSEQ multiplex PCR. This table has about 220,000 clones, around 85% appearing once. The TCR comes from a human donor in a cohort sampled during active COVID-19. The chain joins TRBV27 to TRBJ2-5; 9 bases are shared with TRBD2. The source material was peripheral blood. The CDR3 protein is CASSGWREGVQETQYF. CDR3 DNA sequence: TGTGCCAGCAGTGGCTGGCGGGAGGGGGTCCAAGAGACCCAGTACTTC.